This TCR beta chain was sequenced during a study of T cell repertoires in cytomegalovirus infection. Study background: TCR beta signatures that were public indicated CMV infection and matching HLA type. Broader study findings: CMV-specific TCR beta clonotypes restricted by HLA-C dominated the ex vivo response.

TCRdb used MiXCR to reprocess the reads, holding one entry per CDR3 protein. This repertoire shows a few hundred thousand distinct CDR3 sequences, roughly an eighth found once; its top ten account for about 10%. Germline V gives CDR1 LNHDA, CDR2 SQIVND (reference sequence). There are 15 residues in the CDR3. Trimming left V 3 bases short and J 5 bases short, with 14 bases between. In its sample, this clonotype was seen a few times. Its antigen is as yet unknown. The rearrangement links TRBV19 to TRBJ1-5; no firm D call. Sequenced input: PBMCs. This sequence originates from a human donor in good health (CMV status not recorded). Some clones in this sample may be carry-over from other donors' samples. The CDR3 region is CASSMVGRTDQPQHF. In nucleotides, the CDR3 is TGTGCCAGTAGTATGGTCGGGAGGACTGATCAGCCCCAGCATTTT. Full variable domain (outside the CDR3, taken from reference TRBV19 and TRBJ1-5): DGGITQSPKYLFRKEGQNVTLSCEQNLNHDAMYWYRQDPGQGLRLIYYSQIVNDFQKGDIAEGYSVSREKKESFPLTVTSAQKNPTAFYLCASSMVGRTDQPQHFGDGTRLSIL.